These 12 T cell receptor beta chains came from one sample sequenced in a study of T cells after yellow fever vaccination. Using its own MiXCR run on the 5' RACE reads, TCRdb lists one record per CDR3 protein. The data contain 160,000 or so distinct CDR3 sequences, 6% to 7.5% of them seen just once; the ten biggest clones take up more than 2%. Sequenced here: CD4+ T cells sorted from PBMCs, sampled about 5 days after the first yellow fever vaccination. All receptors derive from a man between 18 and 35 years old who received the YFV17D yellow fever vaccine.

This clonotype was observed at least ten times. This chain joins TRBV7-6 and TRBJ2-7, with 10 bases lining up with TRBD1. Germline CDR1 is SGHVS and CDR2 is FNYEAQ. This CDR3 region has 16 residues. V shed 3 bases, J shed 5 bases, and the junction held 10 bases outside the gene matches. The CDR3 DNA is TGTGCCAGCAGCTTCTTATCGGACAGGGGGGTTCACGAGCAGTACTTC. This codes for CASSFLSDRGVHEQYF.

In its sample, this clonotype was seen many times. The chain recombines TRBV4-2 with TRBJ2-5, with TRBD2 identical over 11 bases. V shed 1 base and J 5 bases; nucleotides not matched to a gene: 12. The germline V gene encodes CDR1 LGHNA and CDR2 YNFKEQ. There are 18 residues in the CDR3. CDR3: CASSQGGLAGGQGETQYF. The CDR3 DNA sequence: TGTGCCAGCAGCCAAGGGGGGCTAGCGGGGGGTCAGGGGGAGACCCAGTACTTC.

This sequence joins TRBV4-3 and TRBJ2-1; TRBD2 agrees at 9 bases. Trimming took 0 bases from V and 6 from J; bases not matched to a gene: 9. Germline V lookup: CDR1 LGHNA, CDR2 YSLEER. The CDR3 runs to 17 residues. The CDR3 DNA is TGCGCCAGCAGCCAAGAAGGTTTGGCGGGGGGGGGCAATGAGCAGTTCTTC. Protein sequence: CASSQEGLAGGGNEQFF.

This clonotype came up many times. The CDR3 DNA sequence: TGTGCCAGCAGCCTACTTGCCCTAGCGGGGGGCCGGGGAGATACGCAGTATTTT. Its translation is CASSLLALAGGRGDTQYF. This rearrangement joins TRBV27 to TRBJ2-3; 11 nucleotides match TRBD2. V dropped 6 bases and J dropped 5; count of bases not matched to a gene: 16. Germline lookup yields CDR1 MNHEY and CDR2 SMNVEV (reference sequence). This CDR3 is built from 18 residues.

The V and J genes are TRBV2 and TRBJ2-1; TRBD2 aligns across 12 bases. CDR1 is SNHLY and CDR2 is FYNNEI in the germline V gene. V lost 1 base, J lost 9 bases, and 7 bases stayed unmatched. There are 16 residues in the CDR3. In DNA, the CDR3 is TGTGCCAGCAGTGAAGAAGTCCTAGCGGGGGGGAGTGAGCAGTTCTTC. Its translation is CASSEEVLAGGSEQFF. Drawing the rest from reference TRBV2 and TRBJ2-1, the complete variable domain is EPEVTQTPSHQVTQMGQEVILRCVPISNHLYFYWYRQILGQKVEFLVSFYNNEISEKSEIFDDQFSVERPDGSNFTLKIRSTKLEDSAMYFCASSEEVLAGGSEQFFGPGTRLTVL.

This clonotype was counted between two and nine times. This chain links TRBV4-1 with TRBJ1-3, with a possible D match to TRBD1 (5 bases). The germline V and J ends were trimmed by 5 bases and 0 bases, with 14 bases remaining between them. The CDR3 is made up of 16 amino acids. Germline CDR1 is MGHRA and CDR2 is YSYEKL. The CDR3 is CASSSPGRDSGNTIYF. The CDR3 coding sequence is TGCGCCAGCAGCTCCCCGGGACGGGACTCTGGAAACACCATATATTTT.

This clonotype was seen repeatedly, ten times or more. The chain uses TRBV7-3 and TRBJ2-3; TRBD1 agrees at 10 bases. The CDR3 contains 15 residues. V lost 5 bases to trimming and J lost 3 bases; unmatched junction nucleotides: 5. Looked up from germline, CDR1 is SGHTA and CDR2 is FQGTGA. The CDR3 reads CASSEPGQGTDTQYF. The CDR3 nucleotides are TGTGCCAGCAGCGAGCCGGGACAGGGGACAGATACGCAGTATTTT.

This clonotype was observed a single time. Since a much larger clone is just one base distant, this may be a read error. V and J are TRBV27 and TRBJ1-1, with D tentatively TRBD1 (5 bases). The CDR3 runs 14 residues. V lost 4 bases to trimming and J lost 10 bases, with 19 bases between them. CDR1 and CDR2 from the germline V gene are MNHEY and SMNVEV (reference sequence). The chain's CDR3 is CASSSPNDRSGAFF. The CDR3 DNA reads as TGTGCCAGCAGTTCCCCGAATGACAGATCTGGAGCTTTCTTT.

The V gene is TRBV5-1, the J gene TRBJ2-4; weak D call: TRBD2 (5 bases). The CDR3 consists of 13 residues. V lost 0 bases, J lost 5 bases, and 6 bases lay in between. Germline V lookup: CDR1 SGHRS, CDR2 YFSETQ. The CDR3 sequence: CASSLERENIQYF. DNA for the CDR3: TGCGCCAGCAGCTTGGAGAGGGAAAACATTCAGTACTTC.

This clonotype was detected ten times or more. The rearrangement joins TRBV2 to TRBJ2-7; no firm D call. V lost 7 bases to trimming and J lost 5 bases, with 27 bases between them. The length of the CDR3 is 17 residues. Per germline, CDR1 SNHLY and CDR2 FYNNEI. The CDR3 sequence: CASTPEWLGPELNEQYF. In DNA, the CDR3 is TGTGCCAGCACCCCTGAATGGTTGGGCCCGGAACTGAACGAGCAGTACTTC.

This clonotype was seen many times. This sequence joins TRBV5-1 and TRBJ2-3, with 10 bases aligning to TRBD2. The junction had 3 bases not matched to a gene; V was cut back by 1 base and J by 1 base. Germline CDR1 is SGHRS and CDR2 is YFSETQ. The CDR3 length is 16 residues. The CDR3, as DNA: TGCGCCAGCAGCTTGCAGCGGGGGGGCGGCACAGATACGCAGTATTTT. Translating it yields CASSLQRGGGTDTQYF.

V is TRBV6-2 or TRBV6-3 and J is TRBJ1-1, with 9 bases lining up with TRBD1. Germline loops: CDR1 MNHEY, CDR2 SVGEGT. The CDR3 has 18 residues. Germline trimming cut 0 bases from V and 1 base from J; bases unmatched to any gene: 9. CDR3 DNA: TGTGCCAGCAGTTACTCGAATACGGGGACAGGGAAGAACACTGAAGCTTTCTTT. Residues: CASSYSNTGTGKNTEAFF.